This T cell receptor beta chain was sequenced during a study of neurological immune-mediated disorders. On the study more broadly: There were approximately 35 multiple sclerosis patients. Of these, 31 had relapsing-remitting MS and 3 had secondary progressive MS.

Study outcomes and limitations: The multiple sclerosis repertoire cluster had no clinical or MRI feature associated with it.

Template-switch 5'RACE cDNA synthesis added a 10-nucleotide unique molecular identifier. In TCRdb, the 5' RACE reads were re-called with MiXCR into one record per CDR3 protein. The sample consists of roughly 67,000 distinct CDR3 sequences, roughly 3.7% of them appearing once. The CDR3 covers 14 residues. CDR1 and CDR2 (germline): LNHDA, SQIVND (reference sequence). V gave up 4 bases and J gave up 2 bases, with 11 bases separating them. This clonotype was picked up a small number of times. Its cognate antigen is unknown. The TCR comes from a man aged 50 to 59 with multiple sclerosis. Input material: PBMCs. The genes are TRBV19 and TRBJ2-5; D might be TRBD1 (6 bases). The CDR3 nucleotides are TGTGCCAGTAGTACCAGGACAGTTCAAGAGACCCAGTACTTC. This encodes CASSTRTVQETQYF.